This T cell receptor (beta chain) was sequenced in a study of blood T cells in healthy people across ages. The germline V gene encodes CDR1 SGHVS and CDR2 FQNEAQ. The CDR3 length is 14 residues. V shed 8 bases, J shed 3 bases, and the junction held 3 bases outside the gene matches. The second PCR ran roughly 7 to 11 cycles with a sample-barcoded 5' primer and J-beta primers. TCRdb reprocessed the 5' RACE reads with MiXCR, giving one entry per CDR3 protein. The data show over a million distinct CDR3 sequences, 45% seen once. The gene calls are TRBV7-8 and TRBJ2-2, with 10 bases identical to TRBD2. The sequence came from a woman aged 55-69 years in good health. The sequenced sample was blood. The CDR3 nucleotides are TGTGCCAGCTCTAGCGGGAGTTACACCGGGGAGCTGTTTTTT. This sequence encodes CASSSGSYTGELFF.